One sample yielded the 27 T cell receptor beta chains listed below, sequenced in a study of T cells in Graves' hyperthyroidism and ophthalmopathy. From RNA transcripts, TCR beta CDR3 regions were amplified. Primed by the HTBI set, a first-round RT-PCR was run on the TCR CDR3. Via MiXCR, TCRdb re-called the multiplex PCR reads, giving one row per CDR3 protein. The table includes nearly 600,000 distinct CDR3 sequences, about 15% detected once. Sequencing used blood. The receptors shown here come from a woman in her twenties or thirties with Graves' hyperthyroidism that later progressed to Graves' ophthalmopathy.

This clonotype was seen repeatedly, ten times or more. The chain recombines TRBV18 with TRBJ2-5; TRBD1 might be the D (6 bases). Trimming shortened V by 6 bases and J by 3 bases, and 11 bases separated the two germline ends. CDR1 is KGHSH, CDR2 LQKENI, per germline. The CDR3 is made up of 13 amino acids. CDR3 sequence reads: CASSPGDKETQYF. The CDR3 DNA sequence: TGTGCCAGCTCTCCAGGGGACAAAGAGACCCAGTACTTC.

This clonotype was seen many times. The genes are TRBV5-5 and TRBJ1-1, with 10 bases lining up with TRBD1. CDR1 SGHKS and CDR2 YYEKEE come from the germline V gene (reference sequence). The CDR3 loop spans 15 amino acids. The ends lost 0 bases at V and 7 bases at J; junction bases unmatched: 6. The CDR3 coding sequence is TGTGCCAGCAGCTTGGGACAGGGGGCAATGGGTGAAGCTTTCTTT. It encodes CASSLGQGAMGEAFF.

This clonotype was detected ten times or more. The rearrangement links TRBV9 to TRBJ1-1; D remains ambiguous. V lost 0 bases and J lost 4, with 10 bases in between. From germline, CDR1 is SGDLS and CDR2 YYNGEE. The CDR3 contains 14 residues. The DNA of the CDR3 is TGTGCCAGCAGCGTAGGAGGGAGGGCCACTGAAGCTTTCTTT. The encoded protein is CASSVGGRATEAFF.

The chain combines TRBV6-1 with TRBJ2-7; the match to TRBD2 covers 8 bases. V dropped 7 bases and J dropped 4; count of bases not matched to a gene: 18. This CDR3 has 17 residues. Germline CDR1 and CDR2: MNHNS and SASEGT. The CDR3 spells CASTRGGPAGEAYEQYF. The CDR3, as DNA: TGTGCCAGCACCCGAGGGGGACCAGCGGGAGAAGCGTACGAGCAGTACTTC.

This clonotype was counted ten times or more. V is TRBV20-1 and J is TRBJ2-7; D not resolved. V dropped 6 bases and J dropped 7 bases, with 22 bases sitting between them. Per the germline V gene, CDR1 is DFQATT and CDR2 is SNEGSKA (reference sequence). The CDR3 loop spans 14 amino acids. The CDR3 coding sequence is TGCAGTGCGTACCCCCTAGACGCCCTCGCAGAGCAGTACTTC. Its translation is CSAYPLDALAEQYF.

This clonotype was observed many times. This rearrangement joins TRBV29-1 to TRBJ2-3, with D unresolved. Trimming took 1 base from V and 0 from J, leaving 14 bases between them. This CDR3 comprises 16 residues. Looked up from germline, CDR1 is SQVTM and CDR2 is ANQGSEA. The CDR3 coding sequence is TGCAGCGTTGAAGCAGGAATCCAATCTAGCACAGATACGCAGTATTTT. Translating gives CSVEAGIQSSTDTQYF.

This clonotype was picked up many times. Its ends do not fully match the called genes, so a read error is possible. The genes are TRBV20-1 and TRBJ2-5; no definite D call. CDR1 and CDR2 (germline): DFQATT, SNEGSKA (reference sequence). The CDR3 covers 15 residues. CDR3 protein: CSARDPQAYQETQYF. The CDR3, as DNA: TGCAGTGCGAGAGACCCTCAAGCGTACCAAGAGACCCAGTACTTC.

The table lists this clonotype with many counts. This chain joins TRBV6-1 and TRBJ2-2; a possible D gene is TRBD1 (5 bases). Looked up from germline, CDR1 is MNHNS and CDR2 is SASEGT. The germline V and J ends were trimmed by 5 bases and 6 bases, with 13 bases remaining between them. This CDR3 comprises 14 residues. The CDR3 nucleotides read TGTGCCAGCAGTTTCGTCCAGGGTGCCGGGGAGCTGTTTTTT. Translation gives CASSFVQGAGELFF.

J is TRBJ1-1 and V is TRBV28, with D possibly matching TRBD1 (5 bases). Trimming stripped 7 bases from V and 5 bases from J, with 14 bases between. This CDR3 is 13 amino acids long. CDR1 and CDR2 from the germline V gene are MDHEN and SYDVKM. The CDR3 sequence is CASINGGNTEAFF. CDR3 DNA: TGTGCCAGCATCAATGGGGGAAATACTGAAGCTTTCTTT.

Ten or more counts support this clonotype. The chain carries TRBV3-1 and TRBJ1-2; tentative D call: TRBD1 (5 bases). CDR1 and CDR2 from the germline V gene are LGHDT and YNNKEL (reference sequence). V was trimmed by 4 bases and J by 0 bases, leaving 12 bases between them. This CDR3 spans 15 amino acids. The chain's CDR3 is CASSPGTVSNYGYTF. The CDR3, as DNA: TGTGCCAGCAGCCCCGGGACTGTCTCTAACTATGGCTACACCTTC.

This clonotype was observed at least ten times. The rearrangement joins TRBV20-1 to TRBJ1-3, with D maybe TRBD1 (5 bases). Trimming removed 4 bases at V and 4 bases at J, with 14 bases between. The CDR3 runs 14 residues. CDR1 and CDR2 from the germline V gene are DFQATT and SNEGSKA (reference sequence). CDR3 nucleotide sequence: TGCAGTGCTACCGACAGCGAGCTGGGAAACACCATATATTTT. Encoded protein: CSATDSELGNTIYF.

This sequence joins TRBV19 and TRBJ2-7; D may be TRBD2 (5 bases). V was trimmed by 5 bases and J by 5 bases, leaving 19 bases between them. The CDR3 covers 15 residues. Germline CDR1 LNHDA, CDR2 SQIVND (reference sequence). The CDR3: CASSPDPGRGNEQYF. The DNA for the CDR3 is TGTGCCAGTAGTCCCGACCCGGGCCGGGGAAACGAGCAGTACTTC.

This clonotype was seen a handful of times. This chain connects TRBV7-9 to TRBJ1-4, with TRBD1 as a possible D gene (5 bases). The CDR3 runs to 14 residues. Looked up from germline, CDR1 is SEHNR and CDR2 is FQNEAQ (reference sequence). V was cut by 1 base and J by 8 bases, with 11 bases left in between. The CDR3 here is CASSLGVGDEKLFF. Written as DNA, the CDR3 is TGTGCCAGCAGCTTAGGGGTAGGGGACGAAAAACTGTTTTTT.

This clonotype was seen at least ten times. V gene TRBV30 combines with J gene TRBJ2-1; 9 positions agree with TRBD2. V dropped 5 bases and J dropped 9; count of bases not matched to a gene: 8. Germline lookup yields CDR1 GTSNPN and CDR2 SVGIG (reference sequence). The CDR3 is 13 amino acids. The CDR3 DNA follows: TGTGCCTGGGGAGGTAGCGGGAGTGGTGAGCAGTTCTTC. It codes for CAWGGSGSGEQFF.

A few counts support this clonotype. CDR3 sequence reads: CASSLNPKQPQHF. In nucleotides, the CDR3 is TGTGCCAGCAGCTTGAACCCGAAACAGCCCCAGCATTTT. This chain joins TRBV5-6 and TRBJ1-5, with D unresolved. Germline lookup yields CDR1 SGHDT and CDR2 YYEEEE. This CDR3 is built from 13 residues. V was shortened by 1 base and J by 7 bases, with 9 bases between the two germline ends.

J is TRBJ2-7 and V is TRBV2; 8 bases match TRBD1. V was pared by 7 bases and J by 7 bases, with 21 bases of the junction left unmatched. This CDR3 spans 17 amino acids. Germline-derived CDR1 and CDR2 are SNHLY and FYNNEI. The CDR3 loop is CASIRTGKNDGTGEQYF. For the CDR3, the DNA is TGTGCCAGCATACGGACAGGGAAAAACGACGGGACCGGGGAGCAGTACTTC.

This chain connects TRBV27 to TRBJ2-3, with 7 bases matching TRBD1. V shed 6 bases and J 2 bases; nucleotides not matched to a gene: 14. Per the germline V gene, CDR1 is MNHEY and CDR2 is SMNVEV (reference sequence). The CDR3 sequence is 17 residues long. The CDR3 is CASRRAGGSLFTDTQYF. CDR3 DNA: TGTGCCAGCAGGAGGGCAGGGGGTAGCCTCTTCACAGATACGCAGTATTTT.

This clonotype was seen repeatedly, ten times or more. The chain is built from TRBV19 and TRBJ1-5, with 7 bases fitting TRBD1. Germline trimming cut 10 bases from V and 3 bases from J; bases unmatched to any gene: 9. This CDR3 is 14 amino acids long. Germline V gives CDR1 LNHDA, CDR2 SQIVND (reference sequence). Written as DNA, the CDR3 is TGTGCCACTCAGATCGGGACAGTCAATCAGCCCCAGCATTTT. It codes for CATQIGTVNQPQHF.

The rearrangement uses TRBV7-2 and TRBJ1-2; 7 bases match TRBD1. Trimming took 1 base from V and 6 from J; bases not matched to a gene: 2. Germline CDR1 SGHTA, CDR2 FQGNSA. CDR3 size: 13 residues. This chain's CDR3 is CASSLEGAHGYTF. The CDR3 DNA follows: TGTGCCAGCAGCTTAGAGGGGGCACATGGCTACACCTTC.

The rearrangement uses TRBV29-1 and TRBJ2-2; 9 nucleotides line up with TRBD2. The CDR3 length is 16 residues. The germline V gene encodes CDR1 SQVTM and CDR2 ANQGSEA. The ends lost 1 base at V and 4 bases at J; junction bases unmatched: 7. The CDR3 bases are TGCAGCGTTGAAGGAGCTAGCGGGATAAGCACCGGGGAGCTGTTTTTT. Amino acid sequence: CSVEGASGISTGELFF.

The CDR3 protein is CASSAPGRGRQFF. CDR3 nucleotide sequence: TGTGCCAGCAGTGCTCCGGGACGCGGCCGACAGTTCTTC. The V and J genes are TRBV25-1 and TRBJ2-1; D might be TRBD1 or TRBD2, each matching 5 bases. This CDR3 has 13 amino acids. Per the germline V gene, CDR1 is MGHDK and CDR2 is SYGVNS. The V gene lost 4 bases and the J gene lost 13 bases, with 17 bases spanning the gap.

This chain connects TRBV9 to TRBJ1-2, with D unclear. CDR3 size: 12 residues. Trimming shortened V by 3 bases and J by 6 bases, and 9 bases separated the two germline ends. Germline V CDR1 and CDR2: SGDLS, YYNGEE. The chain's CDR3 is CASSAEGDGYTF. CDR3 sequence (DNA): TGTGCCAGCAGCGCCGAGGGCGATGGCTACACCTTC.

This clonotype was picked up many times. This rearrangement joins TRBV29-1 to TRBJ1-5; possible D gene TRBD1, 5 bases. V was trimmed by 4 bases and J by 4 bases, leaving 8 bases between them. The germline V gene has CDR1 SQVTM and CDR2 ANQGSEA. The CDR3 runs 12 residues. The CDR3 DNA sequence: TGCAGCGTTGCGGGGGGTAATCAGCCCCAGCATTTT. This encodes CSVAGGNQPQHF.

Notes on this clonotype: It is likely a read error, because the conserved phenylalanine at the end of the CDR3 is missing. The chain has TRBV24-1 and TRBJ2-5, with 7 nucleotides matching TRBD1. Trimming cost V 10 bases and J 5 bases; bases outside gene matches: 9. Germline V lookup: CDR1 KGHDR, CDR2 SFDVKD. This CDR3 comprises 13 residues. The chain's CDR3 is CATSPTGHETQYL. CDR3 sequence (DNA): TGTGCCACAAGCCCGACAGGGCACGAGACCCAGTACCTC.

This clonotype was counted ten times or more. The rearrangement links TRBV10-3 to TRBJ1-4, with D perhaps matching TRBD1 (6 bases). The CDR3 is 15 amino acids. Germline V gene data show CDR1 as ENHRY and CDR2 as SYGVKD. Trimming took 3 bases from V and 8 from J, leaving 16 bases between them. CDR3 protein: CAISDGTTVEEKLFF. The CDR3 coding sequence is TGTGCCATCAGTGACGGGACAACGGTTGAGGAAAAACTGTTTTTT.

This clonotype showed up many times. The chain recombines TRBV27 with TRBJ2-2, with a weak D call TRBD2 (6 bases). CDR3 length equals 17 residues. Germline V gene lookup returns CDR1 MNHEY and CDR2 SMNVEV (reference sequence). Trimming pared 5 bases from V and 7 bases from J, leaving 23 bases between. CDR3 loop: CASSPASAKHKYGELFF. The CDR3 DNA reads TGTGCCAGCAGTCCAGCTAGCGCCAAACATAAGTACGGGGAGCTGTTTTTT.

This clonotype was detected a few times. The V and J genes are TRBV18 and TRBJ2-1; tentatively, D is TRBD1 (6 bases). Germline-derived CDR1 and CDR2 are KGHSH and LQKENI. There are 16 residues in the CDR3. With 2 bases removed from V and 8 bases from J, the gap between germline ends came to 19 bases. The CDR3 spells CASSPNEDSQADEQFF. In DNA, the CDR3 is TGTGCCAGCTCACCAAACGAGGACAGTCAGGCGGATGAGCAGTTCTTC.